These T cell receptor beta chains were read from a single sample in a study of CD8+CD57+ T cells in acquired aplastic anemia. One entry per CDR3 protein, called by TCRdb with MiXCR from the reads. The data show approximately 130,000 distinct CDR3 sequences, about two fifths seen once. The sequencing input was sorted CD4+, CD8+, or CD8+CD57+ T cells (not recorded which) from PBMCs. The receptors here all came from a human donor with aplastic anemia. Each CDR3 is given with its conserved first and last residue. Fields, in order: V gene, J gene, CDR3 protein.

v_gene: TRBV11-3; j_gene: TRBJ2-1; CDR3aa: CASSSPRLVNEQFF
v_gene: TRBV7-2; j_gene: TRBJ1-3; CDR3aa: CASSSGQLNSGNTIYF
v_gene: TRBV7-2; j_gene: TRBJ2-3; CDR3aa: CASSFGTDTQYF
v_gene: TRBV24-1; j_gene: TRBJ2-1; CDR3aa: CATSDNAGVEQFF
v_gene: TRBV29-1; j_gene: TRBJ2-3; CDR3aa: CIGLSTDTQYF
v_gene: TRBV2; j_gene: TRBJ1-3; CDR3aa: CASSNQRLGYSGNTIYF
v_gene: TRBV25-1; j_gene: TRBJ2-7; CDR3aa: CASSGFRTDYGDEQYF
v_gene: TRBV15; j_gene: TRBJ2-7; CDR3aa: CATSRDGSSYEQYF
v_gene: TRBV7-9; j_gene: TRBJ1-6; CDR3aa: CASSHLADSPLHF
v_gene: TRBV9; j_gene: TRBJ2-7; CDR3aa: CASSVGGTVTPYEQYF